This TCR beta chain was captured by sequencing in a study of T cells after posttransplantation cyclophosphamide. Study-level points and caveats: TRB clonality was highly associated with recipient CMV seropositivity and reactivation.

Clones were read by immunoSEQ multiplex PCR, and TCRdb kept only the in-frame ones, dropping some. The table has around 66,000 clones, approximately 92% seen once; the top ten hold about 3%. Regarding this clone: Its antigen remains unidentified.

The sequence came from a woman aged 25 to 39 in good health and a related stem cell transplant donor. Sample: PBMCs.

The CDR3: CASSVSPTDTQYF. Here the CDR3 DNA reads TGTGCCAGCAGTGTCTCACCCACAGATACGCAGTATTTT. The V and J genes are TRBV6-4 and TRBJ2-3; D is uncertain. The CDR3 length is 13 residues. Looked up from germline, CDR1 is MRHNA and CDR2 is SNTAGT. V lost 4 bases and J 2 bases, leaving 7 bases between the germline ends.